These 17 T cell receptor beta chains originate from one sample sequenced in a study of blood T cell repertoires in COVID-19. TCRdb's table, derived via immunoSEQ multiplex PCR, lists solely in-frame clones and lacks some. Of 25,000 to 40,000 clones in the sample, 75% to 90% are singletons; the top ten hold 7.3%. Sequencing input: peripheral blood. These TCRs come from a human donor in a cohort sampled during active COVID-19.

The chain joins TRBV10-3 to TRBJ1-1, with TRBD1 identical over 7 bases. The trim removed 8 bases at V and 0 bases at J, leaving 3 bases unmatched. Per germline, CDR1 ENHRY and CDR2 SYGVKD. The CDR3 sequence is 13 residues long. CDR3: CAIGTDVNTEAFF. CDR3 sequence (DNA): TGTGCCATCGGGACAGACGTGAACACTGAAGCTTTCTTT.

The rearrangement links TRBV18 to TRBJ2-1, with 7 nucleotides matching TRBD1. From germline, CDR1 is KGHSH and CDR2 LQKENI. The CDR3 totals 18 residues. Trimming took 3 bases from V and 4 from J; bases not matched to a gene: 15. Written as DNA, the CDR3 is TGTGCCAGCTCACCTAGGGGGCGCCCCTCTGGAGCGTACAATGAGCAGTTCTTC. It yields the protein CASSPRGRPSGAYNEQFF.

The V and J genes are TRBV12-3 or TRBV12-4 and TRBJ2-7; possibly TRBD2 for D (5 bases). The CDR3 totals 11 residues. V was cut by 5 bases and J by 6 bases, with 8 bases left in between. The CDR3: CASSGLPEQYF. The CDR3 DNA sequence: TGTGCCAGCAGTGGACTTCCCGAGCAGTACTTC.

The chain couples TRBV11-3 to TRBJ2-7, with D perhaps matching TRBD1 (6 bases). The CDR3 sequence is 13 residues long. Germline CDR1 is SGHNT and CDR2 is YENEEA. The V end was cut by 4 bases, the J end by 2 bases, with 9 bases between. CDR3 in DNA: TGTGCCAGCAGCTCACAGGGAGCCTACGAGCAGTACTTC. Protein product: CASSSQGAYEQYF.

This chain joins TRBV6-6 and TRBJ1-1; D is perhaps TRBD1 (5 bases). The V and J ends lost 5 bases and 0 bases respectively, with 13 bases between them. CDR3 length equals 15 residues. Germline CDR1 is MNHNY and CDR2 is SVGAGI (reference sequence). CDR3 coding DNA: TGTGCCAGCAGTCCCCTACGGACAATGAACACTGAAGCTTTCTTT. Translating gives CASSPLRTMNTEAFF.

The rearrangement links TRBV19 to TRBJ1-1; TRBD1 is a possible D gene (5 bases). This CDR3 spans 15 amino acids. Germline values: CDR1 LNHDA, CDR2 SQIVND (reference sequence). With 6 bases removed from V and 5 bases from J, the gap between germline ends came to 19 bases. CDR3 nucleotides: TGTGCCAGTAGCGGCGGGGGAGCTCGAATGACTGAAGCTTTCTTT. This codes for CASSGGGARMTEAFF.

The V gene is TRBV6-5, the J gene TRBJ2-5; D is perhaps TRBD2 (5 bases). This CDR3 spans 14 amino acids. Deletions cut 6 bases from V and 1 base from J, with 12 bases between. Looked up from germline, CDR1 is MNHEY and CDR2 is SVGAGI. The CDR3 DNA reads TGTGCCAGCAGCCCCGGGGTGATCCAAGAGACCCAGTACTTC. Protein: CASSPGVIQETQYF.

This clone showed up just a few times. The V gene is TRBV7-3, the J gene TRBJ1-1, with no clear D. This CDR3 comprises 13 residues. Trimming stripped 2 bases from V and 0 bases from J, with 4 bases between. Germline-derived CDR1 and CDR2 are SGHTA and FQGTGA. CDR3 protein: CASSLSVNTEAFF. The CDR3 DNA is TGTGCCAGCAGCTTATCCGTGAACACTGAAGCTTTCTTT.

This chain links TRBV13 with TRBJ2-1; D is possibly TRBD1 (5 bases). Germline CDR1 is PRHDT and CDR2 is FYEKMQ (reference sequence). V lost 6 bases and J 8 bases, leaving 11 bases between the germline ends. This CDR3 is built from 12 residues. The CDR3: CASSFWGYEQFF. CDR3 sequence (DNA): TGTGCCAGCAGTTTTTGGGGCTATGAGCAGTTCTTC. The complete variable domain, with remaining parts taken from reference TRBV13 and TRBJ2-1, reads AAGVIQSPRHLIKEKRETATLKCYPIPRHDTVYWYQQGPGQDPQFLISFYEKMQSDKGSIPDRFSAQQFSDYHSELNMSSLELGDSALYFCASSFWGYEQFFGPGTRLTVL.

This clone was counted once. V usage is TRBV7-2 and J usage is TRBJ1-2; D is uncertain. The length of the CDR3 is 14 residues. CDR1 and CDR2 (germline): SGHTA, FQGNSA. V gave up 1 base and J gave up 3 bases, with 9 bases separating them. The CDR3 DNA sequence: TGTGCCAGCAGCTTAGGAGCAGGTTACTATGGCTACACCTTC. The encoded protein is CASSLGAGYYGYTF.

This rearrangement joins TRBV10-3 to TRBJ1-1, with a possible D match to TRBD1 (5 bases). In germline, CDR1 is ENHRY, CDR2 SYGVKD. This CDR3 has 13 residues. The ends were cut back, 5 bases at V and 8 bases at J, with 15 bases in the middle. The CDR3, as DNA: TGTGCCATCAGTTACGGCGGGGGAAGGGAAGCTTTCTTT. This sequence encodes CAISYGGGREAFF.

V and J are TRBV10-3 and TRBJ2-7, with 8 bases lining up with TRBD2. This CDR3 has 14 amino acids. CDR1 is ENHRY, CDR2 SYGVKD, per germline. The ends lost 8 bases at V and 0 bases at J; junction bases unmatched: 6. The CDR3 coding sequence is TGTGCCATCGATGCGGGAGGAACCTCCTACGAGCAGTACTTC. Translating gives CAIDAGGTSYEQYF.

V gene TRBV6-6 combines with J gene TRBJ1-5, with 8 bases lining up with TRBD1. The V and J ends lost 2 bases and 2 bases, in that order; junction bases with no gene match: 5. Germline CDR1 and CDR2: MNHNY and SVGAGI (reference sequence). The CDR3 has 16 amino acids. For the CDR3, the DNA is TGTGCCAGCAGTTACGGACAGGGAGGGGGCAATCAGCCCCAGCATTTT. Amino acid sequence: CASSYGQGGGNQPQHF.

The rearrangement joins TRBV27 to TRBJ2-6, with TRBD2 matching over 8 bases. Trimming took 6 bases from V and 0 from J; bases not matched to a gene: 7. CDR1 and CDR2 from the germline V gene are MNHEY and SMNVEV (reference sequence). This CDR3 comprises 17 residues. The CDR3 coding sequence is TGTGCCAGCAGACCCGGGGGGGCCTACTCTGGGGCCAACGTCCTGACTTTC. It codes for CASRPGGAYSGANVLTF.

This rearrangement joins TRBV24-1 to TRBJ2-3; maybe TRBD2 (5 bases). The V and J ends lost 1 base and 5 bases respectively, with 12 bases between them. This CDR3 has 15 residues. The V gene's germline CDR1 is KGHDR and CDR2 SFDVKD. CDR3 loop: CATSDFEDEGDTQYF. The CDR3 bases are TGTGCCACCAGTGATTTTGAGGACGAGGGAGATACGCAGTATTTT.

This clone showed up just a few times. This sequence joins TRBV13 and TRBJ2-7, with a tentative D call TRBD2 (5 bases). The V end was cut by 1 base, the J end by 6 bases, with 10 bases between. The CDR3 extends over 13 amino acids. Germline CDR1 is PRHDT and CDR2 is FYEKMQ (reference sequence). For the CDR3, the DNA is TGTGCCAGCAGCTTAGCCGGGGAGCGCGAGCAGTACTTC. It yields the protein CASSLAGEREQYF. The whole variable domain, filled in from reference TRBV13 and TRBJ2-7, reads AAGVIQSPRHLIKEKRETATLKCYPIPRHDTVYWYQQGPGQDPQFLISFYEKMQSDKGSIPDRFSAQQFSDYHSELNMSSLELGDSALYFCASSLAGEREQYFGPGTRLTVT.

The chain combines TRBV7-6 with TRBJ2-7, with TRBD2 identical over 10 bases. CDR1 is SGHVS and CDR2 is FNYEAQ in the germline V gene. CDR3 length equals 16 residues. Losses at the gene ends were 1 base for V and 4 bases for J; bases not matched to a gene: 7. In nucleotides, the CDR3 is TGTGCCAGCAGCTTAGATGGGGCTAGCGGGGGATACGAGCAGTACTTC. It yields the protein CASSLDGASGGYEQYF.